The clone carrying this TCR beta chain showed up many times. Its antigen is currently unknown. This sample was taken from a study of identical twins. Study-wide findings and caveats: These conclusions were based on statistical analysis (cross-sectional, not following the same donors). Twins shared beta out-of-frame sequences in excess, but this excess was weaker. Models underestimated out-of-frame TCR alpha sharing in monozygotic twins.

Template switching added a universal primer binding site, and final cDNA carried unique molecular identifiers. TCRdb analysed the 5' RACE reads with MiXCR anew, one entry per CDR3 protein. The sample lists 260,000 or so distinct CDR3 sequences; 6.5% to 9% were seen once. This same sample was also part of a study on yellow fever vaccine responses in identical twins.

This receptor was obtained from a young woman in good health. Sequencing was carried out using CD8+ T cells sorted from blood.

Here the CDR3 DNA reads TGTGCCAGCAGCTTAGAGGGGCGGAACGAGCAGTACTTC. The encoded protein is CASSLEGRNEQYF. V and J are TRBV13 and TRBJ2-7; D is possibly TRBD1 (5 bases). The germline gives CDR1 PRHDT, CDR2 FYEKMQ (reference sequence). The CDR3 sequence is 13 residues long. V was shortened by 1 base and J by 5 bases, with 9 bases between the two germline ends. The complete variable domain, with remaining parts taken from reference TRBV13 and TRBJ2-7, reads AAGVIQSPRHLIKEKRETATLKCYPIPRHDTVYWYQQGPGQDPQFLISFYEKMQSDKGSIPDRFSAQQFSDYHSELNMSSLELGDSALYFCASSLEGRNEQYFGPGTRLTVT.